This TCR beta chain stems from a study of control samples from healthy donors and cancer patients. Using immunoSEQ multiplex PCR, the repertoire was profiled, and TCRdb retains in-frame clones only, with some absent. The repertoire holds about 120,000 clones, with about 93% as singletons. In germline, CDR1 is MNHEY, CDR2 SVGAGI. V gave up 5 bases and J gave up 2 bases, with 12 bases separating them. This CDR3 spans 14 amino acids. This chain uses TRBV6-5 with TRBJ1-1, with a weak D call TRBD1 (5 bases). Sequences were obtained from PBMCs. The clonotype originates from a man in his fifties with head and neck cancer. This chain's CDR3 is CASSQGGGNTEAFF. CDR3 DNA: TGTGCCAGCAGTCAGGGAGGTGGAAACACTGAAGCTTTCTTT.